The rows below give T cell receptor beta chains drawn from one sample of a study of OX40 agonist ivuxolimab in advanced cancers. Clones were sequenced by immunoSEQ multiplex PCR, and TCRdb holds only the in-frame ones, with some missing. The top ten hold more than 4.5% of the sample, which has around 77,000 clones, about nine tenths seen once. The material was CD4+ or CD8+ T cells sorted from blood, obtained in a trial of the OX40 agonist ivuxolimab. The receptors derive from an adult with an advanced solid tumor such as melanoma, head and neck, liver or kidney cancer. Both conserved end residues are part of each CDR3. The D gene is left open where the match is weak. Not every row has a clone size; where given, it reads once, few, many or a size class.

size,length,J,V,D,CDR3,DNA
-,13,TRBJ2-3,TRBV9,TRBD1,CASSATGSDTQYF,TGTGCCAGCAGCGCGACAGGGTCGGATACGCAGTATTTT
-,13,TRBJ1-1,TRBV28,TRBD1,CASSHQGGTEAFF,TGTGCCAGCAGTCATCAGGGGGGCACTGAAGCTTTCTTT
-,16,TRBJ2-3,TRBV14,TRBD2,CASSPLAGGPADTQYF,TGTGCCAGCAGCCCTCTAGCGGGAGGGCCTGCGGATACGCAGTATTTT
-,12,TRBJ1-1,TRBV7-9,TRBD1,CASSQGQPEAFF,TGTGCCAGCAGCCAGGGACAGCCTGAAGCTTTCTTT
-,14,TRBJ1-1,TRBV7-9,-,CASSLQLGNTEAFF,TGTGCCAGCAGCTTACAGCTCGGAAACACTGAAGCTTTCTTT
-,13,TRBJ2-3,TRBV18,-,CASSMSFQDTQYF,TGTGCCAGCTCAATGAGTTTCCAAGATACGCAGTATTTT
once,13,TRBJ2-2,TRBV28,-,CATNARGTGELFF,TGTGCCACCAATGCCAGGGGCACCGGGGAGCTGTTTTTT
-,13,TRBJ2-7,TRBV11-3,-,CASSWTMGNEQYF,TGTGCCAGCAGCTGGACCATGGGTAACGAGCAGTACTTC
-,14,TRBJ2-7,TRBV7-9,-,CASSPSQAPYEQYF,TGTGCCAGCAGCCCCTCCCAGGCCCCCTACGAGCAGTACTTC
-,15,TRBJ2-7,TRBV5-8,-,CASSLAGPLPYEQYF,TGTGCCAGCAGCTTGGCGGGGCCCCTTCCCTACGAGCAGTACTTC
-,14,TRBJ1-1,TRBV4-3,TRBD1,CASSQLGQALEAFF,TGCGCCAGCAGCCAACTGGGACAGGCCCTCGAAGCTTTCTTT
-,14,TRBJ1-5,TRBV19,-,CASSARQLNQPQHF,TGTGCCAGTTCAGCGCGACAGCTTAATCAGCCCCAGCATTTT
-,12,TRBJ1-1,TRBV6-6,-,CASSYLGSEAFF,TGTGCCAGCAGTTACTTGGGGAGTGAAGCTTTCTTT
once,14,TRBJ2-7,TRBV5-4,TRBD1,CASSFPGQPYEQYF,TGTGCCAGCAGCTTCCCGGGACAGCCCTACGAGCAGTACTTC
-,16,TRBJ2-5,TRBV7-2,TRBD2,CASSLETAGAGETQYF,TGTGCCAGCAGCTTAGAAACCGCGGGAGCGGGGGAGACCCAGTACTTC
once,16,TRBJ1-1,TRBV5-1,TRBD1,CASSYHRTGVNTEAFF,TGCGCCAGCAGCTACCACCGGACAGGGGTGAACACTGAAGCTTTCTTT
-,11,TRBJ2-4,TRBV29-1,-,CSGLRENIQYF,TGCAGCGGATTGCGAGAAAACATTCAGTACTTC
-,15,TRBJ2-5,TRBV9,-,CASSSHGGPQETQYF,TGTGCCAGCAGCTCCCATGGGGGTCCTCAAGAGACCCAGTACTTC
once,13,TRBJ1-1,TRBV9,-,CASSGPTGERAFF,TGTGCCAGCAGCGGACCCACGGGGGAGAGAGCTTTCTTT
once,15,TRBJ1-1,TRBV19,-,CASSIGAAANTEAFF,TGTGCCAGTAGTATAGGCGCGGCAGCTAACACTGAAGCTTTCTTT
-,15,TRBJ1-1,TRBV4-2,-,CASSQGFGEATEAFF,TGTGCCAGCAGCCAAGGATTCGGGGAGGCCACTGAAGCTTTCTTT
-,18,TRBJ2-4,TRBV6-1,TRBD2,CASSEVANTGTTKNIQYF,TGTGCCAGCAGTGAAGTAGCGAACACCGGGACTACAAAAAACATTCAGTACTTC
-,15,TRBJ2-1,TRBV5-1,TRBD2,CASSGGTSFYNEQFF,TGCGCCAGCAGCGGCGGGACTAGCTTTTACAATGAGCAGTTCTTC
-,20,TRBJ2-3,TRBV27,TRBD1,CASSFLDRGHGNLFTDTQYF,TGTGCCAGCAGTTTTTTGGACAGGGGGCACGGCAACCTTTTTACAGATACGCAGTATTTT
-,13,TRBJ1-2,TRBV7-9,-,CASSSPSIYGYTF,TGTGCCAGCAGCTCCCCCTCGATCTATGGCTACACCTTC
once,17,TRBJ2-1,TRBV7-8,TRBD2,CASSPGRLAGSYNEQFF,TGTGCCAGCAGCCCCGGCCGACTAGCGGGAAGCTACAATGAGCAGTTCTTC
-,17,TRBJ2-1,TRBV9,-,CASSVLWESMPYNEQFF,TGTGCCAGCAGCGTATTATGGGAGTCGATGCCCTACAATGAGCAGTTCTTC
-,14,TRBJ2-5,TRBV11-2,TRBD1,CASSFGQGTETQYF,TGTGCCAGCAGCTTCGGACAGGGAACAGAGACCCAGTACTTC
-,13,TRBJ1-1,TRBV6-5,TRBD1,CASSPGQATEAFF,TGTGCCAGCAGCCCGGGACAGGCCACTGAAGCTTTCTTT
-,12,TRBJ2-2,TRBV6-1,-,CASSYGGGELFF,TGTGCCAGCAGTTATGGTGGTGGGGAGCTGTTTTTT
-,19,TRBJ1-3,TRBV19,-,CASRFPGELRIWSGNTIYF,TGTGCCAGTAGATTTCCAGGGGAACTTCGTATATGGTCTGGAAACACCATATATTTT
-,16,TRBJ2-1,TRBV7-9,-,CASSLARSLEGGEQFF,TGTGCCAGCAGCTTAGCGAGGAGCTTGGAGGGGGGTGAGCAGTTCTTC
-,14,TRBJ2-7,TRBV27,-,CASSLYRHFYEQYF,TGTGCCAGCAGTTTATACCGACATTTCTACGAGCAGTACTTC
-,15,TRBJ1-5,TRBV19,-,CASSIMGSGNQPQHF,TGTGCCAGTAGTATAATGGGATCAGGAAATCAGCCCCAGCATTTT
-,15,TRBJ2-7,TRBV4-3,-,CASSQDRGFAYEQYF,TGCGCCAGCAGCCAAGATAGGGGGTTTGCCTACGAGCAGTACTTC
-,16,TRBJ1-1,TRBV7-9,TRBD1,CASSPSDRHKNTEAFF,TGTGCCAGCAGCCCGTCGGACAGGCACAAGAACACTGAAGCTTTCTTT